This TCR beta chain came from a study of control samples from healthy donors and cancer patients. The data were produced by immunoSEQ multiplex PCR, yet TCRdb's version contains in-frame clones alone and is incomplete. The sample yields almost 90,000 clones, approximately 81% seen once. This sequence originates from a woman between 40 and 55 years old in good health. What was sequenced was blood.

In DNA, the CDR3 is TGCGCCAGCAGCTTTACTAGCGGGGGACCTACGGGGGAGACCCAGTACTTC. Protein sequence: CASSFTSGGPTGETQYF. This sequence joins TRBV5-1 and TRBJ2-5; TRBD2 matches 11 bases. V lost 2 bases to trimming and J lost 5 bases; unmatched junction nucleotides: 11. CDR3 size: 17 residues. Germline V gene data show CDR1 as SGHRS and CDR2 as YFSETQ.